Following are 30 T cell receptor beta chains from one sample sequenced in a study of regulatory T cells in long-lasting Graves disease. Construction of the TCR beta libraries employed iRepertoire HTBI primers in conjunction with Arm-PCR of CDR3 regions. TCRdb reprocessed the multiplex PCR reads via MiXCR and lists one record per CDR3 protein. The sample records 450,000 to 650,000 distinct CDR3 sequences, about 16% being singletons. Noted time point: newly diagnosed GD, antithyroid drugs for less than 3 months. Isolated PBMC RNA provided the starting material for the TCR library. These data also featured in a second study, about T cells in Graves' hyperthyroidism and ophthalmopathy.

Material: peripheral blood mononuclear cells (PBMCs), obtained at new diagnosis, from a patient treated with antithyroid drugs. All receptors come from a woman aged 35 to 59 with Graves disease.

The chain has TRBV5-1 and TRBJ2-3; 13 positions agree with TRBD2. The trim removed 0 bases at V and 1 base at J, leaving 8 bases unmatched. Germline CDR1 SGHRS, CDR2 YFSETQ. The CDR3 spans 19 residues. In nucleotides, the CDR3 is TGCGCCAGCAGCTTGGGACTAGCGGGGGGAGCAATGGGCACAGATACGCAGTATTTT. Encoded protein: CASSLGLAGGAMGTDTQYF.

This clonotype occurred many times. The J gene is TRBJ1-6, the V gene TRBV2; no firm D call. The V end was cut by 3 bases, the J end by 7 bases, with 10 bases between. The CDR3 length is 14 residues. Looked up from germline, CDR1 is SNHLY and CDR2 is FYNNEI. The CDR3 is CASSDQVGNSPLHF. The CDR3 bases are TGTGCCAGCAGTGACCAGGTGGGCAATTCACCCCTCCACTTT.

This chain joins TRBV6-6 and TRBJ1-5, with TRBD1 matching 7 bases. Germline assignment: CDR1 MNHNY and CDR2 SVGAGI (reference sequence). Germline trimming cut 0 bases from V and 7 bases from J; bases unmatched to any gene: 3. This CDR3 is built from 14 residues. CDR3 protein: CASSYSRGQQPQHF. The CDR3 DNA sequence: TGTGCCAGCAGTTACTCGAGGGGGCAGCAGCCCCAGCATTTT.

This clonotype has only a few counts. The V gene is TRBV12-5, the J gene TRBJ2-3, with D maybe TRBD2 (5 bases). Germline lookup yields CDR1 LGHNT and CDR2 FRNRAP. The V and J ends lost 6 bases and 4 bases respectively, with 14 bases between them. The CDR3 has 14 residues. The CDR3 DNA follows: TGTGCTAGTGGGGCCCCTCGGGGAGCAGATACGCAGTATTTT. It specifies CASGAPRGADTQYF.

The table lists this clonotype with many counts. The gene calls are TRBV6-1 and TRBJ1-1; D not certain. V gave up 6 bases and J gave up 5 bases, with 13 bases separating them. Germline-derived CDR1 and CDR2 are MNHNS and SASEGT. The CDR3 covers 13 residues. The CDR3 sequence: CASSSGPWTEAFF. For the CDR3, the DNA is TGTGCCAGCAGCTCCGGCCCGTGGACTGAAGCTTTCTTT.

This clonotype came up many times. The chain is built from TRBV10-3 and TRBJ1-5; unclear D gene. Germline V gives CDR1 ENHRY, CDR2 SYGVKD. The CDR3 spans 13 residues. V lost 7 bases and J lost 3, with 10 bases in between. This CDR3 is CAITSGSNQPQHF. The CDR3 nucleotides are TGTGCCATCACCTCAGGTTCCAATCAGCCCCAGCATTTT.

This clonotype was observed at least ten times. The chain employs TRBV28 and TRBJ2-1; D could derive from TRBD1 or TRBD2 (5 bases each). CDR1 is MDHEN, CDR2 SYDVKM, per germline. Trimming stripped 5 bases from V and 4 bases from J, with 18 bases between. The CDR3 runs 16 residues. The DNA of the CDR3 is TGTGCCAGCAGTCTCTCTCCGGAGTGGGGGTACAATGAGCAGTTCTTC. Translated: CASSLSPEWGYNEQFF.

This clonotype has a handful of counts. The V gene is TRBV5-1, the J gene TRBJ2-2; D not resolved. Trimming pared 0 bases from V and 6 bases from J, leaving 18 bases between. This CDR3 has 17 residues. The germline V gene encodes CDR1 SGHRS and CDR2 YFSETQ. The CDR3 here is CASSLADQPPGAGELFF. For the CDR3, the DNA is TGCGCCAGCAGCTTGGCCGACCAGCCACCTGGGGCCGGGGAGCTGTTTTTT.

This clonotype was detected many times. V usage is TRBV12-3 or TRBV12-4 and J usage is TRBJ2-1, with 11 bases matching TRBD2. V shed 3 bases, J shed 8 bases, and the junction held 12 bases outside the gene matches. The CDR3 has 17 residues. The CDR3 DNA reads TGTGCCAGCAGTTTGGGTTTCGGGACTAGCGGAATTCATGAGCAGTTCTTC. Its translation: CASSLGFGTSGIHEQFF.

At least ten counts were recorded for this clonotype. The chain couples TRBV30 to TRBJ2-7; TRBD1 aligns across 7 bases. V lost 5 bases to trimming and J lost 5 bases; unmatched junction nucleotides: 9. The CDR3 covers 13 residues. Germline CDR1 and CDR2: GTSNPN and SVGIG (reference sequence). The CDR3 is CAWHGRQGDEQYF. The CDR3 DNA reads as TGTGCCTGGCACGGAAGGCAGGGGGACGAGCAGTACTTC.

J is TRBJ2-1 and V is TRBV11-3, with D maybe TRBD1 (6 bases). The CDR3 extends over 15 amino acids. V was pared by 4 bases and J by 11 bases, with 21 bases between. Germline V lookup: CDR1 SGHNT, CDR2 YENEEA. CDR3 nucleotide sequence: TGTGCCAGCAGCTCCCGGGACAAGCGAACCGATAAGCAGTTCTTC. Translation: CASSSRDKRTDKQFF.

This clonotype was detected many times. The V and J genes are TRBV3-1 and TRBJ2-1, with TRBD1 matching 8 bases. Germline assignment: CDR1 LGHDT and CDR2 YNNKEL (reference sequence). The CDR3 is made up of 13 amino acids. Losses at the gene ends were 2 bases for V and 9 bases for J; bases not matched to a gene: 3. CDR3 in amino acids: CASSQQGAGEQFF. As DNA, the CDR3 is TGTGCCAGCAGCCAACAGGGGGCAGGTGAGCAGTTCTTC.

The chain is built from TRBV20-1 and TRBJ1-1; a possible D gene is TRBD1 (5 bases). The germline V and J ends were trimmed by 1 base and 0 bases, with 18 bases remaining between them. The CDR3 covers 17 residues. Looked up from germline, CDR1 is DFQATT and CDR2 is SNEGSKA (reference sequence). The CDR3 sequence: CSARGARQQEMNTEAFF. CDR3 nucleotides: TGCAGTGCTAGAGGAGCGCGGCAACAGGAAATGAACACTGAAGCTTTCTTT.

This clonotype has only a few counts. CDR3 loop: CASSLSTGVGIYNEQFF. In nucleotides, the CDR3 is TGTGCCAGCTCACTAAGTACAGGGGTAGGAATCTACAATGAGCAGTTCTTC. The V call is TRBV18, the J call TRBJ2-1, with TRBD1 identical over 7 bases. V shed 4 bases and J 3 bases; nucleotides not matched to a gene: 12. CDR3 size: 17 residues. Germline V gives CDR1 KGHSH, CDR2 LQKENI. Full variable domain (outside the CDR3, taken from reference TRBV18 and TRBJ2-1): NAGVMQNPRHLVRRRGQEARLRCSPMKGHSHVYWYRQLPEEGLKFMVYLQKENIIDESGMPKERFSAEFPKEGPSILRIQQVVRGDSAAYFCASSLSTGVGIYNEQFFGPGTRLTVL.

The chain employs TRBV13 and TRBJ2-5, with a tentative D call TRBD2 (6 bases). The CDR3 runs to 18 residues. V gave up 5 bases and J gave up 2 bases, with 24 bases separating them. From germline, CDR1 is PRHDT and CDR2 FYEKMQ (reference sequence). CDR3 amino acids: CASSTLGAGPYLQETQYF. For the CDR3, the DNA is TGTGCCAGCAGCACACTAGGGGCGGGGCCCTATTTGCAAGAGACCCAGTACTTC.

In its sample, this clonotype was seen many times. CDR3 nucleotides: TGTGCCAGCAGTGAAAGGGGACTAAAGTTCAATGAGCAGTTCTTC. Amino acid sequence: CASSERGLKFNEQFF. The chain links TRBV2 to TRBJ2-1; 7 bases line up with TRBD2. The V and J ends lost 2 bases and 6 bases, in that order; junction bases with no gene match: 7. Per the germline V gene, CDR1 is SNHLY and CDR2 is FYNNEI. The CDR3 loop spans 15 amino acids.

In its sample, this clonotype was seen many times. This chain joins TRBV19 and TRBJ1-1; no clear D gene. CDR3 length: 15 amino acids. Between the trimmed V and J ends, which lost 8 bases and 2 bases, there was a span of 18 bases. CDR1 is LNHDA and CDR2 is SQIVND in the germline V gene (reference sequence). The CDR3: CASQVRHAVNTEAFF. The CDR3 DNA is TGTGCCAGTCAAGTTCGACACGCCGTAAACACTGAAGCTTTCTTT.

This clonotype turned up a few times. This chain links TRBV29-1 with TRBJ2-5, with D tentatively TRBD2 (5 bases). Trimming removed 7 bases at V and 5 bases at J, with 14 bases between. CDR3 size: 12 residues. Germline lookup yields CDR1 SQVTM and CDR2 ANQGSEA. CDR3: CSAHPGSETQYF. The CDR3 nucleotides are TGCAGCGCCCACCCGGGGTCGGAGACCCAGTACTTC.

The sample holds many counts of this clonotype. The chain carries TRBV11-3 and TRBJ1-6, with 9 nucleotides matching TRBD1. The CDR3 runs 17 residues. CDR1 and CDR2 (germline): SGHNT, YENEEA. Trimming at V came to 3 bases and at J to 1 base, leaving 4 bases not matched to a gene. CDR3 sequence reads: CASSFTGGESYNSPLHF. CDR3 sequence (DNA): TGTGCCAGCAGCTTTACAGGGGGCGAGTCCTATAATTCACCCCTCCACTTT.

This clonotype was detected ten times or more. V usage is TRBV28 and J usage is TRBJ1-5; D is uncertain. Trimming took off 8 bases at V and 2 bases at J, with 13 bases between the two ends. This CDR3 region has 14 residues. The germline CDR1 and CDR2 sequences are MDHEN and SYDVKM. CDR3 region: CASVRVGGNQPQHF. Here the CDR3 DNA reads TGTGCCAGCGTCCGGGTCGGTGGCAATCAGCCCCAGCATTTT.

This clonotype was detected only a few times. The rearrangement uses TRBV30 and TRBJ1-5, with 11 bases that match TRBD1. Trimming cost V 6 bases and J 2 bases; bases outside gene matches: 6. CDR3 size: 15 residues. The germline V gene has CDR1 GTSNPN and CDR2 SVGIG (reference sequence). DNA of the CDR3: TGTGCCTGCATACGGACAGGGGGCGGCAATCAGCCCCAGCATTTT. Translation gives CACIRTGGGNQPQHF. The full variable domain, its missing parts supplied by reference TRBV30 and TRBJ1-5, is SQTIHQWPATLVQPVGSPLSLECTVEGTSNPNLYWYRQAAGRGLQLLFYSVGIGQISSEVPQNLSASRPQDRQFILSSKKLLLSDSGFYLCACIRTGGGNQPQHFGDGTRLSIL.

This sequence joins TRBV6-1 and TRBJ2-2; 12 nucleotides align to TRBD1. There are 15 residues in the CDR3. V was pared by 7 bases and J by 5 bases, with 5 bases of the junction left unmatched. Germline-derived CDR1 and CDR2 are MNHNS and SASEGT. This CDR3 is CASKGQGAGTGELFF. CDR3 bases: TGTGCCAGCAAGGGACAGGGGGCAGGGACCGGGGAGCTGTTTTTT.

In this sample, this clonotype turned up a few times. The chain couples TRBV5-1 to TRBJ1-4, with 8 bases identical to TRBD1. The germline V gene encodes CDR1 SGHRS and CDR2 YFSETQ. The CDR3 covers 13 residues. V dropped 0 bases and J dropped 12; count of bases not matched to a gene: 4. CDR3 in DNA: TGCGCCAGCAGCTTGGGCGACAGGGGCCAACTGTTTTTT. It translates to CASSLGDRGQLFF.

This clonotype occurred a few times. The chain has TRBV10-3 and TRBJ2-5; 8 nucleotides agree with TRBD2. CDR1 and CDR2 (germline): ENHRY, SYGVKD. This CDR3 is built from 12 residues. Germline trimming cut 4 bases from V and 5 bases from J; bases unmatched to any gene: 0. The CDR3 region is CAISAGGETQYF. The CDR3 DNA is TGTGCCATCAGTGCGGGGGGGGAGACCCAGTACTTC.

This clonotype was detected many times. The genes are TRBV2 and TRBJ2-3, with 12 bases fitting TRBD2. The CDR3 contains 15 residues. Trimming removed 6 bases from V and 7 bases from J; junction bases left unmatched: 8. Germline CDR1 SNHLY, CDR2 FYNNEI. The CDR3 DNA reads TGTGCCAGCAGGGAGACTAGCGGGGGAAGATATACGCAGTATTTT. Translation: CASRETSGGRYTQYF.

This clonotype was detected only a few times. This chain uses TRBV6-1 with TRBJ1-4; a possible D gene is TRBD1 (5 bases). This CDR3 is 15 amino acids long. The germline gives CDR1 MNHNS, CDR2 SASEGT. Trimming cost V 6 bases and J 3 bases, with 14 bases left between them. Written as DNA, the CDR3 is TGTGCCAGCAGCCCATTCGGGGCCCCTAATGAAAAACTGTTTTTT. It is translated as CASSPFGAPNEKLFF.

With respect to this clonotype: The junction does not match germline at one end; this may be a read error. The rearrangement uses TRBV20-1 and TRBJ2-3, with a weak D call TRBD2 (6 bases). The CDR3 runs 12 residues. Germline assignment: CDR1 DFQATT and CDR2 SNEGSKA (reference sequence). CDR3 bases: TGCAGTTCTAGCGATGTTTCAGATACGCAGTATTTT. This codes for CSSSDVSDTQYF.

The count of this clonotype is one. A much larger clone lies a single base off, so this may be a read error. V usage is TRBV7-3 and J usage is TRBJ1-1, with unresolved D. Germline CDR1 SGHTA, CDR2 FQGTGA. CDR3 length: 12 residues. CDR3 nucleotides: TGTGTCAGCAGCAACAGAAATGAGGAAGCTTTCTTT. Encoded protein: CVSSNRNEEAFF.

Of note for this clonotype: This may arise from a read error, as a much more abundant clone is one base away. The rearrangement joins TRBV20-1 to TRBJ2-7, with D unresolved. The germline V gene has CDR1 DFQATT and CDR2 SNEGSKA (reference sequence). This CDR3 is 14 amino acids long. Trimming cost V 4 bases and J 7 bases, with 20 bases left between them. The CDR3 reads CSATSLSSYNEQYF. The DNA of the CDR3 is TGCAGTGCTACGAGCCTCAGCTCCTACAATGAGCAGTACTTC.

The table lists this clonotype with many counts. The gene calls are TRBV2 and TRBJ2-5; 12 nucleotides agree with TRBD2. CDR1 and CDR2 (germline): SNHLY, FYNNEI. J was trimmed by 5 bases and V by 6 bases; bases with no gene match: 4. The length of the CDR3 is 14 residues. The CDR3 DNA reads TGTGCCAGCAGGTCGACTAGCGGGGGTGAGACCCAGTACTTC. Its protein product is CASRSTSGGETQYF. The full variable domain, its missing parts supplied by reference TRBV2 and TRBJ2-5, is EPEVTQTPSHQVTQMGQEVILRCVPISNHLYFYWYRQILGQKVEFLVSFYNNEISEKSEIFDDQFSVERPDGSNFTLKIRSTKLEDSAMYFCASRSTSGGETQYFGPGTRLLVL.